This T cell receptor beta chain was found in a study of regulatory T cells in long-lasting Graves disease. Whole-study results and caveats: TRBV28 was favored in persistent disease, as were TRBJ1-2 and TRBJ2-5.

With iRepertoire HTBI primers and Arm-PCR of CDR3 regions, TCR beta libraries were built. MiXCR, applied by TCRdb to the multiplex PCR reads, yields one record per CDR3 protein. The top ten clones hold 20% to 25% of a sample with about 420,000 distinct CDR3 sequences, about a sixth of them seen once. Notes on this clonotype: What it recognizes is unknown.

Germline V gene sequence: CDR1 SGDLS, CDR2 YYNGEE. The CDR3 has 14 amino acids. V lost 4 bases, J lost 2 bases, and 13 bases lay in between. Specified time point: newly diagnosed GD, antithyroid drugs for less than 3 months. PBMCs provided the RNA from which the TCR library was made. The same sample was also studied in work on T cells in Graves' hyperthyroidism and ophthalmopathy. That study reports: A first-round RT-PCR of the TCR CDR3 used the HTBI primer set.

The source of this sequence is a woman younger than 35 with Graves disease. The sample here was peripheral blood mononuclear cells (PBMCs), taken at new diagnosis, from a patient treated with antithyroid drugs. The chain joins TRBV9 to TRBJ2-7; the D gene is possibly TRBD1 (5 bases). For the CDR3, the DNA is TGTGCCAGCAGCCAAACCGACAGCACCTACGAGCAGTACTTC. Its translation: CASSQTDSTYEQYF.